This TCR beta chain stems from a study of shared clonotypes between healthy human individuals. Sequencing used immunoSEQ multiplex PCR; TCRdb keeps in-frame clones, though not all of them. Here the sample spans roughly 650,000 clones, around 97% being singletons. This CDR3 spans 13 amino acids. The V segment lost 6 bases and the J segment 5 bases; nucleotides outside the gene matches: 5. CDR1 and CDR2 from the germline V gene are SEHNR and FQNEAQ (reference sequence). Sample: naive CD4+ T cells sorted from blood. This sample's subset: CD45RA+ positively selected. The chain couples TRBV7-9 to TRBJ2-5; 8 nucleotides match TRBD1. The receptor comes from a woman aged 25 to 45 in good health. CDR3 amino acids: CASRPTGGETQYF. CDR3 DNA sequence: TGTGCCAGCAGACCAACAGGGGGGGAGACCCAGTACTTC.